This TCR beta chain was sequenced in a study of blood T cell repertoires in COVID-19. Study details: There were acute and convalescent COVID-19 samples, and they came from the United States, Italy and Spain. Sources were T cells, B-cell-depleted T cells, or PBMCs; the material itself was cDNA or gDNA.

Per the authors' pipeline: For nucleated cells, counts were estimated from reference gene primer amplification. Profiled with immunoSEQ multiplex PCR; TCRdb holds only in-frame clones, not every one. The V and J calls and clone size come from that table; D and trimming were worked out from the DNA. Of 75,000 to 95,000 clones in the sample, about 89% were seen once. Notes on this clone: Other nucleotide sequences in the sample specify the same CDR3.

This CDR3 spans 18 amino acids. The V gene end was trimmed by 6 bases and the J gene end by 1 base; junction bases not matched to a gene: 13. Germline assignment: CDR1 ENHRY and CDR2 SYGVKD. Sequenced input: peripheral blood. The receptor was derived from a human donor in a cohort sampled during active COVID-19. This chain joins TRBV10-3 and TRBJ2-3; 10 nucleotides line up with TRBD2. CDR3 in amino acids: CAIRRTSGPGGGTDTQYF. In DNA, the CDR3 is TGTGCCATCAGGAGGACTAGCGGACCCGGTGGCGGCACAGATACGCAGTATTTT.